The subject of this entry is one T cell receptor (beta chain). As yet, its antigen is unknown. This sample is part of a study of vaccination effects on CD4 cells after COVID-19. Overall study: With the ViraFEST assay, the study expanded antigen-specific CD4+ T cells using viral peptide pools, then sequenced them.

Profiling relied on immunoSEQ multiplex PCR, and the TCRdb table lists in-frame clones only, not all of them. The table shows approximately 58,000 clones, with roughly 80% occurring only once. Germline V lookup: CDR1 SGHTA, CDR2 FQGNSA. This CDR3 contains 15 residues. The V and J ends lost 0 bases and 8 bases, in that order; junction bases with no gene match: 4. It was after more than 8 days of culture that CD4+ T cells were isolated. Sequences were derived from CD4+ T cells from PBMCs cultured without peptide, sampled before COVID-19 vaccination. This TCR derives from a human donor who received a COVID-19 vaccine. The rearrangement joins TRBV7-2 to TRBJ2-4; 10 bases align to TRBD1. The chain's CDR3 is CASSLAGTGEHIQYF. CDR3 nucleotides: TGTGCCAGCAGCTTAGCGGGGACAGGGGAGCACATTCAGTACTTC.